Sequencing of this T cell receptor beta chain was carried out in a study of T cells expressing NK-cell markers. Germline loops: CDR1 DFQATT, CDR2 SNEGSKA (reference sequence). The CDR3 is 15 residues long. TCRdb reprocessed the 5' RACE reads and stores each CDR3 protein as one record, lacking DNA. Here the sample table reports 500,000 to 700,000 distinct CDR3 sequences. The sample was blood T cells: a sorted CD56 or NKG2C T cell subset, CD4+ or CD8+ T cells, or bulk PBMC T cells (not recorded which). The TCR sequence derives from a young man in good health. V usage is TRBV20-1 and J usage is TRBJ2-4; TCRdb indicates TRBD1, and absent DNA this call remains unverified. The CDR3 spells CSAYDRWGAKNIQYF.